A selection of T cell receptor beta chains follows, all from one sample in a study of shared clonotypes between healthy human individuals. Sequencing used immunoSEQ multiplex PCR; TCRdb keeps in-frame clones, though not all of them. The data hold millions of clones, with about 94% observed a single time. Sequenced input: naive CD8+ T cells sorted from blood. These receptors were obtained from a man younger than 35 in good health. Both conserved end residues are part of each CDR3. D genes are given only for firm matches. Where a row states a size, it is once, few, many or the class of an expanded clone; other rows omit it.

DNA: TGTGCCAGCAGCTTCGAAGTCTTCTCCTACAATGAGCAGTTCTTC
CDR3: CASSFEVFSYNEQFF
J: TRBJ2-1
D: NA
size: NA
V: TRBV11-2

DNA: TGTGCCAGCAGCTTAGTCGGGGACAGGGAGAACACCGGGGAGCTGTTTTTT
CDR3: CASSLVGDRENTGELFF
J: TRBJ2-2
D: TRBD1
size: NA
V: TRBV11-2

DNA: TGTGCCAGCAGCCTCGGGGTAGGGGGGCCCCATCAGGATCTCCTCCACTTT
CDR3: CASSLGVGGPHQDLLHF
J: TRBJ1-6
D: NA
size: NA
V: TRBV7-2

DNA: TGTGCCTGGAATATAGCGGGAGGGACCAATGAGCAGTTCTTC
CDR3: CAWNIAGGTNEQFF
J: TRBJ2-1
D: TRBD2
size: NA
V: TRBV30

DNA: TGTGCCAGCAGCTCCGACCGGGGAGGCTACACCTTC
CDR3: CASSSDRGGYTF
J: TRBJ1-2
D: NA
size: NA
V: TRBV7-6

DNA: TGTGCCAGCAGTTTGACGGGACTAGCGGGGGGATACAATGAGCAGTTCTTC
CDR3: CASSLTGLAGGYNEQFF
J: TRBJ2-1
D: TRBD2
size: NA
V: TRBV27

DNA: TGTGCCAGCAGCTTAGTCCACACAGATACGCAGTATTTT
CDR3: CASSLVHTDTQYF
J: TRBJ2-3
D: NA
size: NA
V: TRBV7-2

DNA: TGTGCCAGCGGACAGGGTGGAAACACTGAAGCTTTCTTT
CDR3: CASGQGGNTEAFF
J: TRBJ1-1
D: TRBD1
size: NA
V: TRBV5-4

DNA: TGTGCCAGCAGCTTGGCAACAGGACAGTTAAATGGCTATGGCTACACCTTC
CDR3: CASSLATGQLNGYGYTF
J: TRBJ1-2
D: NA
size: NA
V: TRBV5-6

DNA: TGTGCCAGCAGCGGGACAGGGTTCGAGCAGTACTTC
CDR3: CASSGTGFEQYF
J: TRBJ2-7
D: TRBD1
size: NA
V: TRBV7-9

DNA: TGTGCCAGCAGTTATGGATTTCCGGAGTTCGACCAGTACTTC
CDR3: CASSYGFPEFDQYF
J: TRBJ2-5
D: NA
size: few
V: TRBV28

DNA: TGCGCCAGCAGATTCCAACAGGGGACCACCGGGGAGCTGTTTTTT
CDR3: CASRFQQGTTGELFF
J: TRBJ2-2
D: TRBD1
size: NA
V: TRBV5-1

DNA: TGTGCCAGCACCCTTTTGGGGCTAACGGACACTGAGCAGTTCTTC
CDR3: CASTLLGLTDTEQFF
J: TRBJ2-1
D: NA
size: NA
V: TRBV11-2

DNA: TGCAGCGTTGCGGGACAAATCTACAATGAGCAGTTCTTC
CDR3: CSVAGQIYNEQFF
J: TRBJ2-1
D: NA
size: NA
V: TRBV29-1

DNA: TGTGCCAGCAGTTTCTCGGTCGGACAGGAATTCTATGGCTACACCTTC
CDR3: CASSFSVGQEFYGYTF
J: TRBJ1-2
D: TRBD1
size: NA
V: TRBV6-5

DNA: TGCGCCAGCAGTGAGTCGAAAGGTTCTAGCGCAACCTACGAGCAGTACTTC
CDR3: CASSESKGSSATYEQYF
J: TRBJ2-7
D: NA
size: once
V: TRBV10-2

DNA: TGTGCCAGCAGTGAAGGCCTTCGCGAGACTGAAGCTTTCTTT
CDR3: CASSEGLRETEAFF
J: TRBJ1-1
D: NA
size: NA
V: TRBV2

DNA: TGTGCCAGCAGTGAAGGGGGCACCGGGGAGCTGTTTTTT
CDR3: CASSEGGTGELFF
J: TRBJ2-2
D: NA
size: once
V: TRBV6-1

DNA: TGTGCCTGGAGTGTAATACCGCCGGGACTAGCGGGGTACGGGAGCACAGATACGCAGTATTTT
CDR3: CAWSVIPPGLAGYGSTDTQYF
J: TRBJ2-3
D: TRBD2
size: NA
V: TRBV30

DNA: TGTGCCAGCAGCTTCGCGAGGGTCGGGCAGGGGGGAACCTCTAACTATGGCTACACCTTC
CDR3: CASSFARVGQGGTSNYGYTF
J: TRBJ1-2
D: TRBD1
size: NA
V: TRBV7-8

DNA: TGTGCCAGCGGGGATGGAGGTCAGCCCCAGCATTTT
CDR3: CASGDGGQPQHF
J: TRBJ1-5
D: NA
size: NA
V: TRBV7-9

DNA: TGTGCCAGCTCACCCACAGGGGGCCCTACCTACGAGCAGTACTTC
CDR3: CASSPTGGPTYEQYF
J: TRBJ2-7
D: TRBD1
size: NA
V: TRBV18

DNA: TGTGCCAGTAGCCGTTTACAGGGGACGAATTCACCCCTCCACTTT
CDR3: CASSRLQGTNSPLHF
J: TRBJ1-6
D: TRBD1
size: NA
V: TRBV19

DNA: TGCGCCAGCAGCTTGGAGGCGTTCCGGGACGAGCAGTACTTC
CDR3: CASSLEAFRDEQYF
J: TRBJ2-7
D: NA
size: NA
V: TRBV5-1